A single sample is the source of the 9 T cell receptor beta chains below, sequenced in a study of T cells after yellow fever vaccination. Using its own MiXCR run on the 5' RACE reads, TCRdb lists one record per CDR3 protein. Among 100,000 to 150,000 distinct CDR3 sequences, under 8% were seen once, and the ten largest hold nearly 2.5%. Sequenced material: CD4+ T cells sorted from PBMCs, taken 10 days after the first yellow fever vaccination. The receptors here all came from a man between 18 and 29 years old who received the YFV17D yellow fever vaccine.

This clonotype has at least ten counts. The chain couples TRBV5-1 to TRBJ2-3, with TRBD2 matching 7 bases. Germline CDR1 reads SGHRS; CDR2 reads YFSETQ. The CDR3 sequence is 15 residues long. V shed 4 bases and J 2 bases; nucleotides not matched to a gene: 7. Here the CDR3 DNA reads TGCGCCAGCAGCCTTGCCAGCGGGGTCACAGATACGCAGTATTTT. Amino acid sequence: CASSLASGVTDTQYF.

Many counts were recorded for this clonotype. The V gene is TRBV27, the J gene TRBJ2-1; 8 bases line up with TRBD2. This CDR3 comprises 14 residues. CDR1 is MNHEY, CDR2 SMNVEV, per germline (reference sequence). Trimming removed 11 bases from V and 6 bases from J; junction bases left unmatched: 12. The CDR3 DNA follows: TGTGCCGGCTCCCCGGGACTAGGGGGCAATGAGCAGTTCTTC. Translated: CAGSPGLGGNEQFF.

The table lists this clonotype with many counts. This chain joins TRBV7-2 and TRBJ1-5, with D perhaps matching TRBD1 (6 bases). Per the germline V gene, CDR1 is SGHTA and CDR2 is FQGNSA. The CDR3 loop spans 13 amino acids. CDR3 nucleotides: TGTGCTGGGGGCCAGGGGATCAATCAGCCCCAGCATTTT. Residues: CAGGQGINQPQHF.

The chain is built from TRBV7-9 and TRBJ1-4; 10 bases are shared with TRBD1. CDR3 length: 14 amino acids. The germline V gene encodes CDR1 SEHNR and CDR2 FQNEAQ (reference sequence). The trim removed 5 bases at V and 8 bases at J, leaving 5 bases unmatched. The CDR3 DNA reads as TGTGCCAGCAGCGTCGGACAGGGGGGCGAAAAACTGTTTTTT. Its translation is CASSVGQGGEKLFF.

This clonotype occurred many times. V is TRBV5-1 and J is TRBJ2-7, with a tentative D call TRBD2 (6 bases). Trimming left V 1 base short and J 3 bases short, with 11 bases between. The germline CDR1 and CDR2 sequences are SGHRS and YFSETQ. CDR3 length equals 14 residues. The CDR3, as DNA: TGCGCCAGCAGCTTGTCGGGGGACGGCTACGAGCAGTACTTC. Residues: CASSLSGDGYEQYF.

This clonotype was detected ten times or more. The chain joins TRBV12-3 or TRBV12-4 to TRBJ2-7; either TRBD1 or TRBD2 may fit D (6 bases each). There are 15 residues in the CDR3. V was clipped by 1 base and J by 5 bases, with 15 bases between them. The CDR3 sequence is CASSLGPGALDEQYV. The CDR3 nucleotides are TGTGCCAGCAGTTTAGGGCCGGGGGCCCTCGACGAGCAGTACGTC.

This clonotype was detected many times. Here the CDR3 DNA reads TGTGCCAGCGGCAGCACAGATACGCAGTATTTT. This sequence encodes CASGSTDTQYF. This chain joins TRBV12-3 or TRBV12-4 and TRBJ2-3, with D unresolved. Trimming took 8 bases from V and 0 from J, leaving 3 bases between them. CDR3 length: 11 amino acids.

This clonotype was counted ten times or more. V and J are TRBV28 and TRBJ2-3; D is ambiguous. The CDR3 totals 15 residues. Trimming removed 2 bases at V and 0 bases at J, with 9 bases between. CDR1 and CDR2 (germline): MDHEN, SYDVKM. The CDR3 region is CASSLGGLSTDTQYF. The CDR3 region has the DNA TGTGCCAGCAGTTTAGGTGGTCTGAGCACAGATACGCAGTATTTT.

This clonotype was counted at least ten times. The J gene is TRBJ2-7, the V gene TRBV12-3 or TRBV12-4; 8 positions match TRBD1. Trimming removed 7 bases from V and 0 bases from J; junction bases left unmatched: 5. The CDR3 has 14 residues. CDR3 in amino acids: CASMPGQVSYEQYF. The CDR3 DNA follows: TGTGCCAGCATGCCGGGACAGGTCTCCTACGAGCAGTACTTC.